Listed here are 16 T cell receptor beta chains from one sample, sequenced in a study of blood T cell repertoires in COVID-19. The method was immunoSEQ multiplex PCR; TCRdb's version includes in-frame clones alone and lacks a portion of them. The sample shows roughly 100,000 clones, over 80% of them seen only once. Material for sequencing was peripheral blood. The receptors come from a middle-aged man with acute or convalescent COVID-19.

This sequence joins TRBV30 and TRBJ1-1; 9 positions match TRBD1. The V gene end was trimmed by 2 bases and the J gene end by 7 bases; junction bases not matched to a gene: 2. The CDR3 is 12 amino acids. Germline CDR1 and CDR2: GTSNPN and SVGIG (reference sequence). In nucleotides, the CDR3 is TGTGCCTGGAGTCCGGACAGGGGTGAAGCTTTCTTT. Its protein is CAWSPDRGEAFF.

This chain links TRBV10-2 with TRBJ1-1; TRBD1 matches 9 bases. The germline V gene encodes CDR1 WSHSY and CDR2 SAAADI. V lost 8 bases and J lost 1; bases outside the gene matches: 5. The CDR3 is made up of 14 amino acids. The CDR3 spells CASRGQGGNTEAFF. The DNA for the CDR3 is TGCGCCAGCCGGGGACAGGGAGGGAACACTGAAGCTTTCTTT.

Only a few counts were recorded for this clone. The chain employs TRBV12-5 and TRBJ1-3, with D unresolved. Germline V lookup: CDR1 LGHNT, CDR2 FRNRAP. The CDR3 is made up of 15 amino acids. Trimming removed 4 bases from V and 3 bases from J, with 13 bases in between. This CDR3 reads CASGSTRGGGNTIYF. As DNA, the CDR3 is TGTGCTAGTGGTTCCACCCGGGGTGGTGGAAACACCATATATTTT.

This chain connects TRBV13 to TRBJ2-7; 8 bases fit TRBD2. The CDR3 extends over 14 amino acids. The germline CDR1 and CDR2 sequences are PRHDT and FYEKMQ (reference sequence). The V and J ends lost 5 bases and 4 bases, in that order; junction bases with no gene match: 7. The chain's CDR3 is CASSPPGRGYEQYF. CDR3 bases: TGTGCCAGCAGCCCACCCGGGAGGGGATACGAGCAGTACTTC.

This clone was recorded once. The CDR3 sequence: CAWSQGMDTEAFF. The CDR3 DNA follows: TGTGCCTGGAGTCAGGGCATGGACACTGAAGCTTTCTTT. The chain has TRBV30 and TRBJ1-1; the D gene is possibly TRBD1 (5 bases). The CDR3 consists of 13 residues. Deletions cut 2 bases from V and 3 bases from J, with 10 bases between. Germline V lookup: CDR1 GTSNPN, CDR2 SVGIG (reference sequence).

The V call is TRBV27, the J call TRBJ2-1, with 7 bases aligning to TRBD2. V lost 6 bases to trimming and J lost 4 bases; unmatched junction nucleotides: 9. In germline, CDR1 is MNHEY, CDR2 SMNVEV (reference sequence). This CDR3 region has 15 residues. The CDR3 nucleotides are TGTGCCAGCAGCCCCGGGGCTAGCGGATACAATGAGCAGTTCTTC. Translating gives CASSPGASGYNEQFF.

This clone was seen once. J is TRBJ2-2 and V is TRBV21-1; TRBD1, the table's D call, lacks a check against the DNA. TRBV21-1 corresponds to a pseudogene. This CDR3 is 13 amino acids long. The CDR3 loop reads CASIPQNTGELFF. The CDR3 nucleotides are TGTGCCAGCATCCCACAGAACACCGGGGAGCTGTTTTTT.

CDR3 residues: CASSLPQGSGRAYTGELFF. For the CDR3, the DNA is TGTGCCAGCAGCCTGCCGCAAGGTAGCGGGAGGGCCTACACCGGGGAGCTGTTTTTT. The rearrangement uses TRBV7-8 and TRBJ2-2; 11 nucleotides agree with TRBD2. V lost 5 bases to trimming and J lost 3 bases; unmatched junction nucleotides: 14. Germline V CDR1 and CDR2: SGHVS, FQNEAQ. The CDR3 has 19 amino acids.

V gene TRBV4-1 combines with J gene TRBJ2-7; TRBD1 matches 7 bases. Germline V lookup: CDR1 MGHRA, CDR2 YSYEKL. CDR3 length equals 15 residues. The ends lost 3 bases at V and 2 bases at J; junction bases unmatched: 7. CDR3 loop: CASSHSPGTAYEQYF. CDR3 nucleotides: TGCGCCAGCAGCCATTCCCCCGGGACAGCCTACGAGCAGTACTTC.

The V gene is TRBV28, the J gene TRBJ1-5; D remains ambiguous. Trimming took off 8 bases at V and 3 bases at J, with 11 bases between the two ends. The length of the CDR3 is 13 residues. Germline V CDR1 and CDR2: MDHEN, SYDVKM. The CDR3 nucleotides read TGTGCCAGCGCCCGCGAGAACAATCAGCCCCAGCATTTT. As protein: CASARENNQPQHF.

The CDR3 is CASSITGNEQFF. DNA of the CDR3: TGTGCCAGTAGTATCACAGGGAATGAGCAGTTCTTC. V usage is TRBV19 and J usage is TRBJ2-1; D possibly corresponds to TRBD1 (6 bases). This CDR3 region has 12 residues. Germline CDR1 reads LNHDA; CDR2 reads SQIVND (reference sequence). V dropped 3 bases and J dropped 7 bases, with 7 bases sitting between them. The complete variable domain, with remaining parts taken from reference TRBV19 and TRBJ2-1, reads DGGITQSPKYLFRKEGQNVTLSCEQNLNHDAMYWYRQDPGQGLRLIYYSQIVNDFQKGDIAEGYSVSREKKESFPLTVTSAQKNPTAFYLCASSITGNEQFFGPGTRLTVL.

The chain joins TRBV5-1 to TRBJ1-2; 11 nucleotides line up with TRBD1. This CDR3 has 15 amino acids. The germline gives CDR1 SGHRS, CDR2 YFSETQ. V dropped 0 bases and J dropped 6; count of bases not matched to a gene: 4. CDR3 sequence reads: CASSLDRTGGHGYTF. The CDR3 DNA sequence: TGCGCCAGCAGCTTGGATAGGACAGGGGGCCATGGCTACACCTTC.

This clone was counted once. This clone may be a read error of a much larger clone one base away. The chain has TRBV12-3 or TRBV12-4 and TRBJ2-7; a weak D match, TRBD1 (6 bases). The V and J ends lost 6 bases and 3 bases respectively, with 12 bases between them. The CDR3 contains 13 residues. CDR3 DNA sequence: TGTGCCAGCAGCCCGGACAGCTTCTACGAGCAGTACTTC. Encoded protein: CASSPDSFYEQYF.

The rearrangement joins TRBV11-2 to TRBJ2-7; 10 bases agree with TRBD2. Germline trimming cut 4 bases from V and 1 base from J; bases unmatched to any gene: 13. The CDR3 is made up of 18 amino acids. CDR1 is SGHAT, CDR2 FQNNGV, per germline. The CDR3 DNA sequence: TGTGCCAGCAGCTCGACGTATTCCCGGACTAGCGGATCCTACGAGCAGTACTTC. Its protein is CASSSTYSRTSGSYEQYF.

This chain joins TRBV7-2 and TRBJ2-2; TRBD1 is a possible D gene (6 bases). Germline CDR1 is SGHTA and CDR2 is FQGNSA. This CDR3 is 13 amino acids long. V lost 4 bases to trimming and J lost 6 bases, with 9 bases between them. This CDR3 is CASSSRGAGELFF. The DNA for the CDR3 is TGTGCCAGCAGCTCCAGGGGTGCCGGGGAGCTGTTTTTT.

The CDR3 region has the DNA TGTGCCAGCAGTTTCCGGAGGGAAAGTGGCTACACCTTC. It translates to CASSFRRESGYTF. This chain links TRBV12-3 or TRBV12-4 with TRBJ1-2; no clear D gene. The CDR3 is 13 amino acids. The V end lost 3 bases, the J end lost 7 bases, and 12 bases lay between the germline ends.